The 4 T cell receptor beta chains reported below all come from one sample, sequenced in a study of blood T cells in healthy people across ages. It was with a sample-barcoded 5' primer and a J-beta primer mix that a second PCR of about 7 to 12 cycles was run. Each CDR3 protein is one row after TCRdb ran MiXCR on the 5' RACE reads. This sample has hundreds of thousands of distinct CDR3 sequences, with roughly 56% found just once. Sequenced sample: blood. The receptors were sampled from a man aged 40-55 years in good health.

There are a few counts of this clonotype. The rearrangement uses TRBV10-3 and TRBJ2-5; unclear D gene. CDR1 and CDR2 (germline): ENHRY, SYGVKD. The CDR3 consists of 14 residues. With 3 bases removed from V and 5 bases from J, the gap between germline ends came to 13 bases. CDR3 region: CAISDRAASETQYF. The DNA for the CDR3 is TGTGCCATCAGTGACCGGGCAGCCTCGGAGACCCAGTACTTC.

The CDR3 sequence is CASSSPRQGYQPQHF. CDR3 DNA: TGTGCCAGCAGTTCTCCGAGGCAGGGGTATCAGCCCCAGCATTTT. V usage is TRBV6-5 and J usage is TRBJ1-5; TRBD1 might be the D (6 bases). The CDR3 extends over 15 amino acids. The V and J ends lost 4 bases and 5 bases respectively, with 15 bases between them. CDR1 and CDR2 (germline): MNHEY, SVGAGI.

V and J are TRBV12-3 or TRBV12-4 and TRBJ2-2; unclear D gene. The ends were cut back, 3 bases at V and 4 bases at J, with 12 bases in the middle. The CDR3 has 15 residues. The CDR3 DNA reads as TGTGCCAGCAGTTTTCGGCTACCCTCCACCGGGGAGCTGTTTTTT. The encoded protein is CASSFRLPSTGELFF.

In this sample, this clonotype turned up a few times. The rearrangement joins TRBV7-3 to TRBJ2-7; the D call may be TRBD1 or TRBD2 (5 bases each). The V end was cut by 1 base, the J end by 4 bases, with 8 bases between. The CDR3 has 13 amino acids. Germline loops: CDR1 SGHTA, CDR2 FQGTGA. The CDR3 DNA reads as TGTGCCAGCAGCTTAAATGGGGGATACGAGCAGTACTTC. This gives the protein CASSLNGGYEQYF.